Listed below are T cell receptor beta chains from one sample, sequenced in a study of cytomegalovirus exposure and HLA in healthy donors. Clones were read by immunoSEQ multiplex PCR, and TCRdb kept only the in-frame ones, dropping some. Among approximately 110,000 clones listed, about 79% were seen once. The sample taken for sequencing was PBMCs. The receptor set was obtained from a woman aged 18-35 years in good health and CMV-seropositive. Both conserved end residues are part of each CDR3. D genes are given only for firm matches. Clone sizes are given selectively: once, few, many, or a class where the clone is expanded.

D gene: TRBD1
J gene: TRBJ2-7
clone size: .
V gene: TRBV6-5
CDR3 DNA: TGTGCCAGCAGTTATCGGACAGGGCTCTCCTACGAGCAGTACTTC
CDR3 protein: CASSYRTGLSYEQYF

D gene: TRBD1
J gene: TRBJ1-5
clone size: few
V gene: TRBV4-1
CDR3 DNA: TGCGCCAGCAGCCTTACCCGGGACAGGGGCCTTTCAAAGCCCCAGCATTTT
CDR3 protein: CASSLTRDRGLSKPQHF

D gene: TRBD1
J gene: TRBJ2-7
clone size: .
V gene: TRBV7-9
CDR3 DNA: TGTGCCAGCAGCATGATCCCGACAGGGCCCACCTACGAGCAGTACTTC
CDR3 protein: CASSMIPTGPTYEQYF

D gene: .
J gene: TRBJ1-1
clone size: few
V gene: TRBV4-1
CDR3 DNA: TGCGCCAGCAGCCAAGGGTACAGCCAGGTCGCTGAAGCTTTCTTT
CDR3 protein: CASSQGYSQVAEAFF

D gene: .
J gene: TRBJ1-1
clone size: .
V gene: TRBV27
CDR3 DNA: TGTGCCAGCAGTTTCCTCCCCAGGGTAAACACTGAAGCTTTCTTT
CDR3 protein: CASSFLPRVNTEAFF

D gene: .
J gene: TRBJ1-2
clone size: .
V gene: TRBV5-6
CDR3 DNA: TGTGCCAGCAGCCCCAGGCCGCACTATGGCTACACCTTC
CDR3 protein: CASSPRPHYGYTF

D gene: TRBD1
J gene: TRBJ2-4
clone size: .
V gene: TRBV28
CDR3 DNA: TGTGCCAGCAGTTCCCTATGGACAGGGAGGATAGCCAAAAACATTCAGTACTTC
CDR3 protein: CASSSLWTGRIAKNIQYF

D gene: TRBD1
J gene: TRBJ2-1
clone size: .
V gene: TRBV27
CDR3 DNA: TGTGCCAGCAGTTCCGGCCGGGACAGCGCTTATGATGAGCAGTTCTTC
CDR3 protein: CASSSGRDSAYDEQFF

D gene: .
J gene: TRBJ1-1
clone size: .
V gene: TRBV5-4
CDR3 DNA: TGTGCCAGCAGCTTGGGGGGGGATACGAACACTGAAGCTTTCTTT
CDR3 protein: CASSLGGDTNTEAFF

D gene: .
J gene: TRBJ2-1
clone size: once
V gene: TRBV30
CDR3 DNA: TGTGCCTGGAGTGTACGACGACAGGCCGATGAGCAGTTCTTC
CDR3 protein: CAWSVRRQADEQFF

D gene: .
J gene: TRBJ1-3
clone size: .
V gene: TRBV5-1
CDR3 DNA: TGCGCCAGCAGCTTTGAGGGAGTCTCTGGAAACACCATATATTTT
CDR3 protein: CASSFEGVSGNTIYF

D gene: .
J gene: TRBJ1-3
clone size: .
V gene: TRBV15
CDR3 DNA: TGTGCCACCAGCAGAGATGGGACTTCTGGAAACACCATATATTTT
CDR3 protein: CATSRDGTSGNTIYF

D gene: .
J gene: TRBJ2-5
clone size: .
V gene: TRBV9
CDR3 DNA: TGTGCCAGCAGCGTATCACCCGAGGCCAGTCAAGAGACCCAGTACTTC
CDR3 protein: CASSVSPEASQETQYF

D gene: TRBD2
J gene: TRBJ2-7
clone size: once
V gene: TRBV5-1
CDR3 DNA: TGCGCCAGCAGCTTCGTTCCTAGCGGAACATATAGCTCCTACGAGCAGTACTTC
CDR3 protein: CASSFVPSGTYSSYEQYF

D gene: .
J gene: TRBJ1-4
clone size: .
V gene: TRBV9
CDR3 DNA: TGTGCCAGCAGCCCATGGGGGGGTATTGATGAAAAACTGTTTTTT
CDR3 protein: CASSPWGGIDEKLFF

D gene: TRBD1
J gene: TRBJ1-2
clone size: .
V gene: TRBV14
CDR3 DNA: TGTGCCAGCAGCCAAATCACAGGGGCCTCCTATGGCTACACCTTC
CDR3 protein: CASSQITGASYGYTF

D gene: .
J gene: TRBJ2-7
clone size: .
V gene: TRBV4-2
CDR3 DNA: TGTGCCAGCAGCCGGTTTGCGGGTTACGAGCAGTACTTC
CDR3 protein: CASSRFAGYEQYF

D gene: TRBD2
J gene: TRBJ2-1
clone size: .
V gene: TRBV9
CDR3 DNA: TGTGCCAGCAGCGTAGCGGGAGGCTCCTACAATGAGCAGTTCTTC
CDR3 protein: CASSVAGGSYNEQFF

D gene: .
J gene: TRBJ2-7
clone size: .
V gene: TRBV28
CDR3 DNA: TGTGCCAGCAGTTTGGTTCAGGACTACGAGCAGTACTTC
CDR3 protein: CASSLVQDYEQYF

D gene: .
J gene: TRBJ2-7
clone size: .
V gene: TRBV5-1
CDR3 DNA: TGCGCCAGCAGCTGGCCCAAAGGACAAATCTACGAGCAGTACTTC
CDR3 protein: CASSWPKGQIYEQYF

D gene: TRBD2
J gene: TRBJ2-7
clone size: .
V gene: TRBV4-1
CDR3 DNA: TGCGCCAGCAGCCGCAGACTAGCGGTACGGGAGGGCTACGAGCAGTACTTC
CDR3 protein: CASSRRLAVREGYEQYF

D gene: .
J gene: TRBJ1-2
clone size: .
V gene: TRBV6-4
CDR3 DNA: TGTGCCAGCAGTGACTCACCAGGGGCGGGCGGCTACACCTTC
CDR3 protein: CASSDSPGAGGYTF

D gene: .
J gene: TRBJ1-5
clone size: .
V gene: TRBV5-4
CDR3 DNA: TGTGCCAGCAGCTTGTGGGGGGGAGGGAGCAATCAGCCCCAGCATTTT
CDR3 protein: CASSLWGGGSNQPQHF

D gene: TRBD2
J gene: TRBJ2-7
clone size: .
V gene: TRBV6-5
CDR3 DNA: TGTGCCAGCAGTTATGGCGGGAGCCGCTCCTACGAGCAGTACTTC
CDR3 protein: CASSYGGSRSYEQYF

D gene: .
J gene: TRBJ1-1
clone size: .
V gene: TRBV10-3
CDR3 DNA: TGTGCCATCAGTGAGTCGAAGGAGAGAACTGAAGCTTTCTTT
CDR3 protein: CAISESKERTEAFF

D gene: TRBD1
J gene: TRBJ1-2
clone size: .
V gene: TRBV7-2
CDR3 DNA: TGTGCCAGCAGCTTAGTGGACAGGACTAACTATGGCTACACCTTC
CDR3 protein: CASSLVDRTNYGYTF

D gene: .
J gene: TRBJ1-1
clone size: .
V gene: TRBV7-3
CDR3 DNA: TGTGCCAGCAGCTTCGGGAACACTGAAGCTTTCTTT
CDR3 protein: CASSFGNTEAFF

D gene: TRBD1
J gene: TRBJ2-1
clone size: few
V gene: TRBV27
CDR3 DNA: TGTGCCAGCAGTGCGACAGGGGAAAATGAGCAGTTCTTC
CDR3 protein: CASSATGENEQFF

D gene: TRBD1
J gene: TRBJ2-7
clone size: .
V gene: TRBV5-6
CDR3 DNA: TGTGCCAGCAGCTTCTTCGGACAGGCTGCCTACGAGCAGTACTTC
CDR3 protein: CASSFFGQAAYEQYF

D gene: TRBD2
J gene: TRBJ2-2
clone size: .
V gene: TRBV6-5
CDR3 DNA: TGTGCCAGCAGTTACTCTTGGGGGGGAAGAACCGGGGAGCTGTTTTTT
CDR3 protein: CASSYSWGGRTGELFF

D gene: .
J gene: TRBJ1-1
clone size: .
V gene: TRBV11-2
CDR3 DNA: TGTGCCAGCAGCCCACAGGGATTCGCTTTCTTT
CDR3 protein: CASSPQGFAFF

D gene: .
J gene: TRBJ2-2
clone size: .
V gene: TRBV7-9
CDR3 DNA: TGTGCCAGCAGCCCCGCGGGGACCGGGGAGCTGTTTTTT
CDR3 protein: CASSPAGTGELFF